This TCR beta chain was recorded in a study of control samples from healthy donors and cancer patients. Profiling relied on immunoSEQ multiplex PCR, and the TCRdb table lists in-frame clones only, not all of them. Of approximately 7,000 clones listed, 82% were seen once; the top ten hold around 28%. Germline V gives CDR1 GTSNPN, CDR2 SVGIG (reference sequence). V was cut by 3 bases and J by 7 bases, with 10 bases left in between. This CDR3 region has 12 residues. The V call is TRBV30, the J call TRBJ2-1; D is perhaps TRBD2 (5 bases). The clonotype comes from a man aged 65-85 years with lung cancer. Sequenced: PBMCs. For the CDR3, the DNA is TGTGCCTGGAGAGGCTTAGCGAATGAGCAGTTCTTC. Protein sequence: CAWRGLANEQFF.